This T cell receptor (beta chain) originates from a study of cytomegalovirus exposure and HLA in healthy donors. About the research overall: Earlier sequencing of about 179 million T cells yielded roughly 100 million unique TCR beta sequences. The Caucasian-associated ancestry cluster contained about 80% of the approximately 420 genotyped donors.

PCR used 60 Vbeta primers and 13 Jbeta primers. The data were produced by immunoSEQ multiplex PCR, yet TCRdb's version contains in-frame clones alone and is incomplete. The profile shows about 150,000 clones, 82% of them singletons. At sampling all donors were nominally healthy, likely with unrecorded immune exposures. General study results and limits: Prediction of most subjects' HLA-A and HLA-B alleles by TCR beta sequences was reportedly accurate.

As regards this clone: Antigen specificity is unknown.

The sample comprised PBMCs. This receptor was obtained from a man aged 25-45 years in good health and CMV-seropositive.

CDR3 in DNA: TGTGCCAGCAGTTCCCTCGTCAACACTGAAGCTTTCTTT. The encoded protein is CASSSLVNTEAFF. The rearrangement links TRBV6-6 to TRBJ1-1; D is uncertain. This CDR3 region has 13 residues. V was trimmed by 4 bases and J by 2 bases, leaving 8 bases between them. Germline loops: CDR1 MNHNY, CDR2 SVGAGI (reference sequence).